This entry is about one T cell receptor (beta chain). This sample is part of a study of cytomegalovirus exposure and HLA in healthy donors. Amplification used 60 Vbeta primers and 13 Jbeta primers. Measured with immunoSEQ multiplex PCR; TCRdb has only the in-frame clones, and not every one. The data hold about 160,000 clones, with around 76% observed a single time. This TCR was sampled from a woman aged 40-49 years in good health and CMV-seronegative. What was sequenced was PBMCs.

The CDR3 coding sequence is TGTGCCAGCAGTGAACAGGGCTTAACCTACGAGCAGTACTTC. It is translated as CASSEQGLTYEQYF. J is TRBJ2-7 and V is TRBV6-1; TRBD1 might be the D (5 bases). V lost 2 bases, J lost 2 bases, and 10 bases lay in between. The CDR3 spans 14 residues. Per the germline V gene, CDR1 is MNHNS and CDR2 is SASEGT.